Listed here are 23 T cell receptor beta chains from one sample, sequenced in a study of blood T cells in healthy people across ages. For the second PCR, which ran for about 6 to 12 cycles, a sample-barcoded 5' primer and a J-beta primer mix were used. TCRdb re-called the 5' RACE reads through MiXCR, storing one row per CDR3 protein. This table holds 700,000 to 900,000 distinct CDR3 sequences, around 25% found once. The same data also contributed to another study, on T cells of mothers and their children.

The sequenced sample was blood. The receptor set was obtained from a boy aged 10-17 years in good health.

The V and J genes are TRBV7-2 and TRBJ2-3; no clear D. Trimming stripped 3 bases from V and 2 bases from J, with 9 bases between. There are 14 residues in the CDR3. Looked up from germline, CDR1 is SGHTA and CDR2 is FQGNSA. DNA of the CDR3: TGTGCCAGCAGCTTGATACTTCTCACAGATACGCAGTATTTT. Translated, it gives CASSLILLTDTQYF.

The V and J genes are TRBV12-3 or TRBV12-4 and TRBJ1-5; a possible D gene is TRBD1 (5 bases). V was shortened by 6 bases and J by 0 bases, with 15 bases between the two germline ends. The CDR3 has 16 residues. The CDR3, as DNA: TGTGCCAGCAGCCAAAGACAGAAAGGTAGCAATCAGCCCCAGCATTTT. Amino acid sequence: CASSQRQKGSNQPQHF.

This clonotype was recorded a few times. The CDR3 region has the DNA TGTGCCACCAGTGCTGAGGGGGGAAGCTACACCTTC. Protein product: CATSAEGGSYTF. The gene calls are TRBV24-1 and TRBJ1-2; D is possibly TRBD1 (6 bases). There are 12 residues in the CDR3. Germline V gene sequence: CDR1 KGHDR, CDR2 SFDVKD. V dropped 5 bases and J dropped 9 bases, with 12 bases sitting between them.

The rearrangement uses TRBV4-2 and TRBJ2-3; 7 positions match TRBD1. The CDR3 has 15 residues. Trimming removed 1 base from V and 5 bases from J; junction bases left unmatched: 6. Germline-derived CDR1 and CDR2 are LGHNA and YNFKEQ. CDR3 DNA sequence: TGTGCCAGCAGCCAAGGAGGGGGCCTTGGAGATACGCAGTATTTT. This sequence encodes CASSQGGGLGDTQYF.

This clonotype turned up a few times. The chain joins TRBV6-5 to TRBJ2-7; D remains unclear. This CDR3 spans 14 amino acids. V dropped 2 bases and J dropped 6 bases, with 14 bases sitting between them. From germline, CDR1 is MNHEY and CDR2 SVGAGI. The DNA of the CDR3 is TGTGCCAGCAGTTACACTGGCCTTGACGTCGAGCAGTACTTC. This gives the protein CASSYTGLDVEQYF.

The chain joins TRBV4-2 to TRBJ1-4, with D perhaps TRBD1 (5 bases). Trimming took off 3 bases at V and 3 bases at J, with 23 bases between the two ends. This CDR3 spans 19 amino acids. In germline, CDR1 is LGHNA, CDR2 YNFKEQ. CDR3 protein: CASSQAGSLGGGANEKLFF. CDR3 nucleotide sequence: TGTGCCAGCAGCCAGGCCGGTAGCCTAGGTGGAGGGGCTAATGAAAAACTGTTTTTT.

Of note for this clonotype: Sequence at one end of the junction differs from germline and may be a read error. The chain employs TRBV5-5 and TRBJ1-4; TRBD1 aligns across 7 bases. Germline assignment: CDR1 SGHKS and CDR2 YYEKEE (reference sequence). This CDR3 has 14 amino acids. CDR3 loop: CASSLRTGHEQLFF. For the CDR3, the DNA is TGTGCCAGCAGCTTGAGGACAGGTCATGAACAACTGTTTTTT.

V and J are TRBV20-1 and TRBJ2-5; D is perhaps TRBD2 (5 bases). Per the germline V gene, CDR1 is DFQATT and CDR2 is SNEGSKA (reference sequence). V was trimmed by 1 base and J by 3 bases, leaving 9 bases between them. This CDR3 comprises 13 residues. CDR3 sequence (DNA): TGCAGTGCTAGAGTGGTGGGAGAAGAGACCCAGTACTTC. It translates to CSARVVGEETQYF.

This clonotype was seen a few times. V gene TRBV7-6 combines with J gene TRBJ2-6; 8 positions match TRBD1. Germline CDR1 and CDR2: SGHVS and FNYEAQ. The CDR3 runs 17 residues. The V gene end was trimmed by 1 base and the J gene end by 1 base; junction bases not matched to a gene: 3. The chain's CDR3 is CASSLVQGASGANVLTF. CDR3 nucleotide sequence: TGTGCCAGCAGCTTAGTCCAGGGGGCTTCTGGGGCCAACGTCCTGACTTTC. Looking up the rest from reference TRBV7-6 and TRBJ2-6 gives the full variable domain: GAGVSQSPRYKVTKRGQDVALRCDPISGHVSLYWYRQALGQGPEFLTYFNYEAQQDKSGLPNDRFSAERPEGSISTLTIQRTEQRDSAMYRCASSLVQGASGANVLTFGAGSRLTVL.

The rearrangement joins TRBV20-1 to TRBJ2-5; weak D call: TRBD2 (5 bases). Germline V gives CDR1 DFQATT, CDR2 SNEGSKA (reference sequence). The ends were cut back, 1 base at V and 5 bases at J, with 8 bases in the middle. The CDR3 is 12 amino acids. The CDR3 DNA is TGCAGTGCTAGAGTACTAGGGGAGACCCAGTACTTC. Protein: CSARVLGETQYF.

This clonotype turned up a few times. Sequence at one end of the junction differs from germline and may be a read error. The CDR3 sequence is CASSQTQGLTETFF. In DNA, the CDR3 is TGTGCCAGCAGTCAGACCCAGGGGTTGACTGAAACTTTCTTT. This chain joins TRBV12-3 or TRBV12-4 and TRBJ1-1; tentatively, D is TRBD1 (6 bases). The CDR3 length is 14 residues.

V gene TRBV4-1 combines with J gene TRBJ2-7; 9 nucleotides agree with TRBD1. The ends lost 4 bases at V and 5 bases at J; junction bases unmatched: 9. Per germline, CDR1 MGHRA and CDR2 YSYEKL. The CDR3 length is 15 residues. The CDR3 loop is CASSPYRDREDEQYF. The CDR3, as DNA: TGCGCCAGCAGCCCTTACCGGGACAGGGAGGACGAGCAGTACTTC.

The V and J genes are TRBV11-2 and TRBJ2-5; tentative D call: TRBD2 (6 bases). The J call is uncertain, as TRBJ2-7 better fits the DNA end. The CDR3 runs 15 residues. CDR1 and CDR2 from the germline V gene are SGHAT and FQNNGV. CDR3 DNA: TGTGCCAGCAGCTTAGAATTCGGGGGATTCTACGAGCAGTACTTC. Its translation: CASSLEFGGFYEQYF.

This clonotype occurred a few times. The CDR3 region is CASSPTDRGLSGYTF. The CDR3 DNA is TGTGCCAGCAGTCCTACGGACAGGGGTCTGAGTGGCTACACCTTC. The chain couples TRBV25-1 to TRBJ1-2, with 9 bases aligning to TRBD1. Germline values: CDR1 MGHDK, CDR2 SYGVNS. Germline trimming cut 5 bases from V and 7 bases from J; bases unmatched to any gene: 11. CDR3 length: 15 residues.

V is TRBV4-1 and J is TRBJ2-5, with D perhaps given as TRBD1 or TRBD2 (5 bases each). The last part of the DNA fits TRBJ2-1 better; the J call may be wrong. CDR1 and CDR2 from the germline V gene are MGHRA and YSYEKL. The CDR3 is 15 residues long. CDR3 sequence reads: CASSQNPTRGNEQFF. The CDR3 nucleotides are TGCGCCAGCAGCCAAAACCCCACTAGGGGCAATGAGCAGTTCTTC.

In this sample, this clonotype turned up a few times. The chain uses TRBV11-2 and TRBJ2-5; D possibly corresponds to TRBD1 (5 bases). The CDR3 sequence is 14 residues long. From germline, CDR1 is SGHAT and CDR2 FQNNGV. V shed 1 base and J shed 4 bases, with 10 bases lying between them. The CDR3 DNA reads as TGTGCCAGCAGCTTAGCAGGGAACATAGAGACCCAGTACTTC. Residues: CASSLAGNIETQYF.

The rearrangement links TRBV12-3 or TRBV12-4 to TRBJ2-5; tentative D call: TRBD2 (7 bases). This CDR3 has 14 amino acids. The germline V and J ends were trimmed by 4 bases and 5 bases, with 14 bases remaining between them. CDR3 in amino acids: CASSSWGGEETQYF. CDR3 coding DNA: TGTGCCAGCAGTTCGTGGGGGGGCGAGGAGACCCAGTACTTC.

The gene calls are TRBV4-2 and TRBJ1-2; D remains ambiguous. The CDR3 covers 14 residues. The germline CDR1 and CDR2 sequences are LGHNA and YNFKEQ. The germline V and J ends were trimmed by 4 bases and 4 bases, with 13 bases remaining between them. The CDR3 spells CASSLEAVLYGYTF. The DNA for the CDR3 is TGTGCCAGCAGCCTTGAGGCGGTGCTCTATGGCTACACCTTC.

The J gene is TRBJ1-1, the V gene TRBV5-1; D is perhaps TRBD1 (5 bases). The CDR3 runs to 18 residues. The germline CDR1 and CDR2 sequences are SGHRS and YFSETQ. V lost 3 bases to trimming and J lost 0 bases, with 21 bases between them. CDR3: CASSSSVDGASVNTEAFF. DNA for the CDR3: TGCGCCAGCAGCTCATCCGTCGACGGGGCGAGCGTGAACACTGAAGCTTTCTTT.

A few counts support this clonotype. The junction departs from the called germline gene at one end, perhaps through a read error. The rearrangement joins TRBV29-1 to TRBJ1-4; D not certain. Germline CDR1 reads SQVTM; CDR2 reads ANQGSEA. This CDR3 has 11 residues. CDR3 sequence: CSGGKNEELFF. DNA for the CDR3: TGCAGCGGAGGGAAGAATGAAGAACTGTTTTTT.

The rearrangement uses TRBV19 and TRBJ2-3; D call uncertain. Germline CDR1 is LNHDA and CDR2 is SQIVND (reference sequence). V was clipped by 2 bases and J by 4 bases, with 7 bases between them. The CDR3 consists of 13 residues. As DNA, the CDR3 is TGTGCCAGTAGTATACAGGACCCAGATACGCAGTATTTT. Its translation: CASSIQDPDTQYF.

The genes are TRBV12-3 or TRBV12-4 and TRBJ1-5, with unresolved D. Trimming removed 6 bases at V and 5 bases at J, with 11 bases between. This CDR3 region has 13 residues. CDR3: CASSPSADQPQHF. DNA of the CDR3: TGTGCCAGCAGCCCCTCCGCGGATCAGCCCCAGCATTTT.

This sequence joins TRBV21-1 and TRBJ2-1; the table gives TRBD1 as D, unverified against the DNA. The J call may be in error: the DNA end matches TRBJ2-7 better. TRBV21-1 is a known pseudogene. This CDR3 is 15 amino acids long. The CDR3 nucleotides are TGTGCCAGCAGCAAAGGGCACGGGACAGGGTACGAGCAGTACTTC. It specifies CASSKGHGTGYEQYF.